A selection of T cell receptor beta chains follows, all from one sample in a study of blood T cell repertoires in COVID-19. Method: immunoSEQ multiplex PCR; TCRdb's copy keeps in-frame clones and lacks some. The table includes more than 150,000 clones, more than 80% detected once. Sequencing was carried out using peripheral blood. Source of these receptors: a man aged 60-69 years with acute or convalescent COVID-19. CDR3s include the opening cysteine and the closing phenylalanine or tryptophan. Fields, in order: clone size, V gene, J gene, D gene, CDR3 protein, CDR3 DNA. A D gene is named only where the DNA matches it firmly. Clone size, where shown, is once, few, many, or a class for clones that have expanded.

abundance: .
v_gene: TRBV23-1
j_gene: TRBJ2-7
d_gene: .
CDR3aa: CASSQSERWGLHEQYF
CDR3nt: TGCGCCAGCAGTCAATCGGAGCGGTGGGGTCTTCACGAGCAGTACTTC

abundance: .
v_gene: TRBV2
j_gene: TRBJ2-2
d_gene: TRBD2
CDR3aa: CASSGTSGGSGELFF
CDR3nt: TGTGCCAGCAGTGGGACTAGCGGGGGGTCCGGGGAGCTGTTTTTT

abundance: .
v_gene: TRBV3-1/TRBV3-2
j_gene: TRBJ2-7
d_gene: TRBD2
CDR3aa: CASSQASGGAGEQYF
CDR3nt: TGTGCCAGCAGCCAAGCCAGCGGGGGGGCCGGCGAGCAGTACTTC

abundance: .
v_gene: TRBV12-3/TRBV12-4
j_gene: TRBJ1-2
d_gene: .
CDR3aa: CASSLGLGGYTF
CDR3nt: TGTGCCAGCAGCTTGGGGCTGGGGGGCTACACCTTC

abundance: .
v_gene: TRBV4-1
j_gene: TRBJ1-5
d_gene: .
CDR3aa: CASSQTGWGYSNQPQHF
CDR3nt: TGCGCCAGCAGCCAAACAGGGTGGGGTTATAGCAATCAGCCCCAGCATTTT

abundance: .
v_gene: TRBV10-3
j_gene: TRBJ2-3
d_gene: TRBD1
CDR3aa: CAISNGQGASDTQYF
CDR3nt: TGTGCCATCAGTAATGGACAGGGGGCATCAGATACGCAGTATTTT

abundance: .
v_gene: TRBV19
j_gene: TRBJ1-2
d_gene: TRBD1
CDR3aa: CASTATGGEIYGYTF
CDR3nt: TGTGCCAGTACCGCTACAGGGGGCGAGATCTATGGCTACACCTTC

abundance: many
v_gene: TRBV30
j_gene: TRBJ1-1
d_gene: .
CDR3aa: CAWSVQGNTEAFF
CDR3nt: TGTGCCTGGAGTGTTCAGGGGAACACTGAAGCTTTCTTT

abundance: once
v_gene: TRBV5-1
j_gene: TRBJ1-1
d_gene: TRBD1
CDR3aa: CASSSQGMNTEAFF
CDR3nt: TGCGCCAGCAGTTCACAGGGGATGAACACTGAAGCTTTCTTT

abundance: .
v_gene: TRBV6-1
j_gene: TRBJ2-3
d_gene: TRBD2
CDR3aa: CASSEGRTSGGTDTQYF
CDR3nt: TGTGCCAGCAGTGAAGGGAGGACTAGCGGGGGGACAGATACGCAGTATTTT

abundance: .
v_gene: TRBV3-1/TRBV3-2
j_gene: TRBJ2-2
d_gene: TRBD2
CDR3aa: CASGPGGGGRYTGELFF
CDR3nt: TGTGCCAGTGGCCCGGGGGGCGGGGGGCGTTACACCGGGGAGCTGTTTTTT

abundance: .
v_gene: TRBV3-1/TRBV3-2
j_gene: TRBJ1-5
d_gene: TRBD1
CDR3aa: CASSHSGQGINQPQHF
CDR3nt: TGTGCCAGCAGCCACTCGGGACAGGGAATCAATCAGCCCCAGCATTTT

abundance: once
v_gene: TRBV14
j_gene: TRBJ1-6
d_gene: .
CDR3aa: CASSPWGGVNSPLHF
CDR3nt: TGTGCCAGCAGCCCTTGGGGGGGAGTCAATTCACCCCTCCACTTT

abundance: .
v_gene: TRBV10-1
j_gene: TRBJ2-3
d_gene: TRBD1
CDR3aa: CASSESVTGGTDTQYF
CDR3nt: TGCGCCAGCAGTGAGTCTGTGACAGGGGGCACAGATACGCAGTATTTT

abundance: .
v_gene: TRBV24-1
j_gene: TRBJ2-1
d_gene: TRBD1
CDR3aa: CATSKGARFANEQFF
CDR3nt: TGTGCCACCAGTAAGGGGGCGAGATTCGCCAATGAGCAGTTCTTC

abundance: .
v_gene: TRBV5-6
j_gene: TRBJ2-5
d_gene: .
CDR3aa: CASSRDYQETQYF
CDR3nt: TGTGCCAGCAGCAGGGACTACCAAGAGACCCAGTACTTC

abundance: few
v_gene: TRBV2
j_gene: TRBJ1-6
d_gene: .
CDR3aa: CASKEETGGSPLHF
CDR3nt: TGTGCCAGCAAGGAGGAGACAGGAGGTTCACCCCTCCACTTT

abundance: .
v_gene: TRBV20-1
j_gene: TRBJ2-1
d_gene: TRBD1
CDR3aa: CSASLTGGRDEQFF
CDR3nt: TGCAGTGCTAGTCTAACAGGGGGCCGGGATGAGCAGTTCTTC

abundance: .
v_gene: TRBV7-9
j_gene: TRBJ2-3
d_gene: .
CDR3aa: CASSQPGLQADTQYF
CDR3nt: TGTGCCAGCAGCCAGCCGGGCCTACAGGCAGATACGCAGTATTTT

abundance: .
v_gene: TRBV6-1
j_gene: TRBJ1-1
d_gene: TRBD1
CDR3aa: CASSEYRGTEAFF
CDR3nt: TGTGCCAGCAGTGAATACAGGGGTACTGAAGCTTTCTTT

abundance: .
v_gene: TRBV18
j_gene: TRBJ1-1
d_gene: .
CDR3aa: CASSPSLPGSMNTEAFF
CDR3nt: TGTGCCAGCTCACCATCCCTCCCAGGGTCCATGAACACTGAAGCTTTCTTT

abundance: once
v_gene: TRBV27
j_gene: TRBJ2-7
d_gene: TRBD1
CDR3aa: CASSPQGTPLRNEQYF
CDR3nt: TGTGCCAGCAGCCCACAGGGGACACCCCTCAGGAACGAGCAGTACTTC

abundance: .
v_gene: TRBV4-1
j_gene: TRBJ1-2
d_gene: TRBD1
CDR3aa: CASSQPGQGDGYTF
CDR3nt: TGCGCCAGCAGCCAGCCGGGACAGGGGGATGGCTACACCTTC

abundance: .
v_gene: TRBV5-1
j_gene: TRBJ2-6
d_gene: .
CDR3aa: CASKLGAKLGANVLTF
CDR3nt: TGCGCCAGCAAGTTGGGGGCTAAGCTTGGGGCCAACGTCCTGACTTTC

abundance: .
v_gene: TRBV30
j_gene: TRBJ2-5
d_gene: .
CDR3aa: CAWTPPVPRAQYF
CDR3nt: TGTGCCTGGACCCCTCCCGTCCCGAGGGCCCAGTACTTC

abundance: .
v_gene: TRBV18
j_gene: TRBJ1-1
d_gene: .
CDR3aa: CASSPADSMNTEAFF
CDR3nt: TGTGCCAGCTCACCCGCGGACAGTATGAACACTGAAGCTTTCTTT

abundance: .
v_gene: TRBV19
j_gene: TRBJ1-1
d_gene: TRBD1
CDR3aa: CASSMLKQGVTRNTEAFF
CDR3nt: TGTGCCAGTAGTATGCTTAAACAGGGGGTCACGCGGAACACTGAAGCTTTCTTT

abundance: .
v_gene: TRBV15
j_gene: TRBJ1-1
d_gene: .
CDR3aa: CATSRGGAMNTEAFF
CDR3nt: TGTGCCACCAGCAGGGGGGGGGCAATGAACACTGAAGCTTTCTTT

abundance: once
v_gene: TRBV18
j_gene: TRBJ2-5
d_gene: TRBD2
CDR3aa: CASSTTPGNSGGTQYF
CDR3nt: TGTGCCAGCTCAACTACACCGGGAAATAGCGGGGGGACCCAGTACTTC

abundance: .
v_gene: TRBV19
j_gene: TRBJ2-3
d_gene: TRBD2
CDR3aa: CASSMAGGITDTQYF
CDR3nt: TGTGCCAGTAGTATGGCGGGGGGCATTACAGATACGCAGTATTTT

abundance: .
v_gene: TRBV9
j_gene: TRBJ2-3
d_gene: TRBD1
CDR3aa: CASSVVTGKPDTQYF
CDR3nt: TGTGCCAGCAGCGTAGTGACAGGGAAGCCAGATACGCAGTATTTT

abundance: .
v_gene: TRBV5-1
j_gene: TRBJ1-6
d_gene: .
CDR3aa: CASSPEVAGVGSPLHF
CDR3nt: TGCGCCAGCAGCCCGGAGGTCGCAGGGGTTGGTTCACCCCTCCACTTT

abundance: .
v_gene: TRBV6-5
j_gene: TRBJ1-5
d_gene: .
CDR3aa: CASRQSNQPQHF
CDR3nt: TGTGCCAGCAGACAGAGCAATCAGCCCCAGCATTTT

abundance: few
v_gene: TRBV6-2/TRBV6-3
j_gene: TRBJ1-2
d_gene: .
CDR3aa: CASSGTGSSGYTF
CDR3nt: TGTGCCAGCAGCGGCACGGGGTCCTCTGGCTACACCTTC

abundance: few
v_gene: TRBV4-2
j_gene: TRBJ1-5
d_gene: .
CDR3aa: CASSQERIGNQPQHF
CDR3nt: TGTGCCAGCAGCCAAGAACGAATAGGCAATCAGCCCCAGCATTTT

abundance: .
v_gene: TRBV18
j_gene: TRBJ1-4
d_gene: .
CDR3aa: CASSPGTMDWNEKLFF
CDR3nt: TGTGCCAGCTCACCGGGTACGATGGACTGGAATGAAAAACTGTTTTTT

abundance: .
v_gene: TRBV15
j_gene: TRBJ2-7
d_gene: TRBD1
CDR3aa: CATSTGTGGTEQYF
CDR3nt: TGTGCCACCAGCACTGGGACAGGGGGCACCGAGCAGTACTTC

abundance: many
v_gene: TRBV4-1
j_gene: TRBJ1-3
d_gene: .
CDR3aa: CASSQVSRHLSGNTIYF
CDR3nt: TGCGCCAGCAGCCAAGTGTCGCGCCACCTCTCTGGAAACACCATATATTTT

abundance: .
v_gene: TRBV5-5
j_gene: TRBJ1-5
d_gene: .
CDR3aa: CASSGLGLSNQPQHF
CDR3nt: TGTGCCAGCAGCGGCCTCGGGTTAAGTAATCAGCCCCAGCATTTT

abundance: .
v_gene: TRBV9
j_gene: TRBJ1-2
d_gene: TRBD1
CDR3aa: CASSPDRGRGYTF
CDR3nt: TGTGCCAGCAGTCCCGACAGGGGACGCGGCTACACCTTC

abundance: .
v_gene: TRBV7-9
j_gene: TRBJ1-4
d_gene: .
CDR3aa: CASTSGAGPNEKLFF
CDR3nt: TGTGCCAGTACCAGTGGGGCAGGCCCTAATGAAAAACTGTTTTTT

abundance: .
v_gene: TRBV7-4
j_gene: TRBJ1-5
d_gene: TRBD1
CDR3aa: CASSLVQGRSNQPQHF
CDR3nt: TGTGCCAGCAGCTTGGTACAGGGGAGGAGCAATCAGCCCCAGCATTTT

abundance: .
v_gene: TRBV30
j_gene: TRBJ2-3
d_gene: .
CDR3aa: CAWSVDFSTDTQYF
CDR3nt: TGTGCCTGGAGTGTCGACTTTAGCACAGATACGCAGTATTTT

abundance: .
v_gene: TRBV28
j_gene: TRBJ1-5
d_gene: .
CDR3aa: CASRYRTAQNNQPQHF
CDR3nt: TGTGCCAGCAGGTACCGGACAGCGCAAAACAATCAGCCCCAGCATTTT